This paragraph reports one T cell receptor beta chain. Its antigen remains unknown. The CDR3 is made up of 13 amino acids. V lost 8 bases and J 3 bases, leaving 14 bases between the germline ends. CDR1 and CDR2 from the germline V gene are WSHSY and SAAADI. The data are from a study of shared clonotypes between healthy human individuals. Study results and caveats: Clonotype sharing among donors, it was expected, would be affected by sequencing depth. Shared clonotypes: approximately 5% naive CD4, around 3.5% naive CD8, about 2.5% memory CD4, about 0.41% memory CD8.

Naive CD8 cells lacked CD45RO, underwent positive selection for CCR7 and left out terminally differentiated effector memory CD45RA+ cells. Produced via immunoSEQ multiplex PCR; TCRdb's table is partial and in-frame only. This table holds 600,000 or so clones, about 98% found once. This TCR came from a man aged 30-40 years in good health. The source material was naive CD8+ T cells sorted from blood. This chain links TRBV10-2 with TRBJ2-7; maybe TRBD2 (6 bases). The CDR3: CASEAGQNYEQYF. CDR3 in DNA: TGCGCCAGCGAAGCGGGTCAGAACTACGAGCAGTACTTC.